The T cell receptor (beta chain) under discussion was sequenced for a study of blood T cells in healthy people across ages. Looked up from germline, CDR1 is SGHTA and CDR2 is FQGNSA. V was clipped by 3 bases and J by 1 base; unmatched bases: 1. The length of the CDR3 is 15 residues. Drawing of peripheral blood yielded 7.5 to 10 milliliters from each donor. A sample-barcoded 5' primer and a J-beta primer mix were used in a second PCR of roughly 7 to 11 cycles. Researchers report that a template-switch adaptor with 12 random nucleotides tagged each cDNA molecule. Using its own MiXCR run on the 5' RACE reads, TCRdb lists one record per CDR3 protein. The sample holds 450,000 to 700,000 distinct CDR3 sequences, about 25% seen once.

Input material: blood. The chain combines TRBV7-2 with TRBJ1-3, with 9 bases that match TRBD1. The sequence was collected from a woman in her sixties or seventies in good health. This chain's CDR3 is CASSFDRGSGNTIYF. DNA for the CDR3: TGTGCCAGCAGCTTTGACAGGGGGTCTGGAAACACCATATATTTT. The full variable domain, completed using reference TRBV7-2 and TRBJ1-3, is GAGVSQSPSNKVTEKGKDVELRCDPISGHTALYWYRQSLGQGLEFLIYFQGNSAPDKSGLPSDRFSAERTGGSVSTLTIQRTQQEDSAVYLCASSFDRGSGNTIYFGEGSWLTVV.